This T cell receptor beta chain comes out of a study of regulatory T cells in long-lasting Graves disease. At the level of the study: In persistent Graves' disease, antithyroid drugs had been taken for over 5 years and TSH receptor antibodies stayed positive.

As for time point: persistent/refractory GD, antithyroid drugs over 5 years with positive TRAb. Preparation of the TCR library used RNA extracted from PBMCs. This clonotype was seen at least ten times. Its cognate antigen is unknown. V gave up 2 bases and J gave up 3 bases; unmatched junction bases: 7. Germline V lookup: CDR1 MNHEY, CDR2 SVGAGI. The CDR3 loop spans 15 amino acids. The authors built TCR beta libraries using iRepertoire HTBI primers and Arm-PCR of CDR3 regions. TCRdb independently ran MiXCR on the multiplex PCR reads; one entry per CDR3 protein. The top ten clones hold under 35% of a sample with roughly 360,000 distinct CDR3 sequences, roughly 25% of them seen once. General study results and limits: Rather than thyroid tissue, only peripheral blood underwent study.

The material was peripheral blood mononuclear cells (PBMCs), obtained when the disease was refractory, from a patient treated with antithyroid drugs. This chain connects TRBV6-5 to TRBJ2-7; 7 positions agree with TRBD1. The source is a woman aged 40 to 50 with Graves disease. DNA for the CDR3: TGTGCCAGCAGTTACAAGGGACAGAAAGACTACGAGCAGTACTTC. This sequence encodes CASSYKGQKDYEQYF.